This T cell receptor beta chain stems from a study of CD8 T cells in Susac syndrome. The germline V and J ends were trimmed by 11 bases and 4 bases, with 14 bases remaining between them. The CDR3 loop spans 13 amino acids. Germline CDR1 LNHDA, CDR2 SQIVND (reference sequence). An input of about 0.5 to 1 ug of RNA was subjected to reverse transcription using random hexamers. TCRdb passed the immunoSEQ multiplex PCR reads through MiXCR, listing each CDR3 protein once. This sample yields about 240,000 distinct CDR3 sequences, of which about 96% are seen a single time; approximately 0.094% belongs to the top ten.

Sequenced material: CD4+ T cells from PBMCs. This clonotype originated in a human donor with Susac syndrome. The rearrangement links TRBV19 to TRBJ2-2; D possibly corresponds to TRBD2 (5 bases). The CDR3 is CAGGGRGTGELFF. The DNA of the CDR3 is TGTGCCGGAGGAGGCCGTGGCACCGGGGAGCTGTTTTTT.